Here is one T cell receptor beta chain with its context. These data come from a study of CD8 T cells in Susac syndrome. Whole-study context: At blood draw, Susac syndrome patients were therapy-naive, on corticosteroids, or on intravenous immunoglobulin alone.

TCR beta from blood CD8+ and CD4+ T cells was sequenced. FACS was used to enrich TEMRA cells, whereas the CD8+ and CD4+ T cells were obtained by negative isolation. An input of about 0.5 to 1 ug of RNA was subjected to reverse transcription using random hexamers. TCRdb used MiXCR to reprocess the immunoSEQ multiplex PCR reads, holding one entry per CDR3 protein. The sample yields more than 150,000 distinct CDR3 sequences, 85% to 95% seen once. This CDR3 has 15 residues. Germline V gives CDR1 SQVTM, CDR2 ANQGSEA. Unmatched junction bases numbered 7, after V lost 1 base and J lost 6 bases. The V gene is TRBV29-1, the J gene TRBJ1-5; 9 positions match TRBD1. The TCR originated in a human donor with Susac syndrome. The sequenced material came from CD4+ T cells from PBMCs. The CDR3 spells CSVEVGGQGPQPQHF. The CDR3 nucleotides are TGCAGCGTTGAAGTGGGGGGACAGGGACCTCAGCCCCAGCATTTT. Using reference TRBV29-1 and TRBJ1-5 for the parts outside the CDR3, the full variable domain is SAVISQKPSRDICQRGTSLTIQCQVDSQVTMMFWYRQQPGQSLTLIATANQGSEATYESGFVIDKFPISRPNLTFSTLTVSNMSPEDSSIYLCSVEVGGQGPQPQHFGDGTRLSIL.